Described below is a single TCR beta chain sequence and its context. Its antigen is undetermined. PCR employed 60 Vbeta and 13 Jbeta primers. Assay used: immunoSEQ multiplex PCR; TCRdb lists only in-frame clones, some missing. Here the sample spans 140,000 or so clones, roughly 80% being singletons. The data were taken from a study of cytomegalovirus exposure and HLA in healthy donors. Points from the study as a whole: For most subjects, TCR beta sequences were reported to predict HLA-A and HLA-B alleles with accuracy. Roughly uniform depth of sequencing across donors was assumed in presence/absence analyses.

V gave up 0 bases and J gave up 1 base, with 8 bases separating them. The CDR3 has 14 amino acids. The germline CDR1 and CDR2 sequences are SGHRS and YFSETQ. The TCR originated in a man between 35 and 55 years old in good health and CMV-seronegative. The V and J genes are TRBV5-1 and TRBJ2-7, with unresolved D. Source material: PBMCs. The CDR3: CASSLAEASYEQYF. The DNA for the CDR3 is TGCGCCAGCAGCTTGGCCGAAGCTTCCTACGAGCAGTACTTC.